This T cell receptor (beta chain) was obtained from a study of long-term antiretroviral therapy in people with HIV. With respect to this clone: Its matching antigen is unknown.

immunoSEQ v3.0 was run at survey level. Assay used: immunoSEQ multiplex PCR; TCRdb lists only in-frame clones, some missing. The profile covers about 18,000 clones, with over 75% appearing a single time and around 9.1% taken by the ten largest. Amounts of roughly 0.9-10 million cryopreserved PBMC were held in the samples before DNA extraction. CDR1 is SGHNT, CDR2 YYREEE, per germline (reference sequence). V was cut by 4 bases and J by 8 bases, with 19 bases left in between. The CDR3 has 16 residues. Broader study findings: CDR3 lengths in HIV samples spanned a narrower range than controls.

The receptor comes from a middle-aged man with HIV. The material was unsorted PBMCs, obtained 4.2 years after starting antiretroviral therapy. This chain uses TRBV5-4 with TRBJ1-6; D remains unclear. In nucleotides, the CDR3 is TGTGCCAGCAGCCGGGGATCTGTTGTCGGGGATTCACCCCTCCACTTT. Residues: CASSRGSVVGDSPLHF.